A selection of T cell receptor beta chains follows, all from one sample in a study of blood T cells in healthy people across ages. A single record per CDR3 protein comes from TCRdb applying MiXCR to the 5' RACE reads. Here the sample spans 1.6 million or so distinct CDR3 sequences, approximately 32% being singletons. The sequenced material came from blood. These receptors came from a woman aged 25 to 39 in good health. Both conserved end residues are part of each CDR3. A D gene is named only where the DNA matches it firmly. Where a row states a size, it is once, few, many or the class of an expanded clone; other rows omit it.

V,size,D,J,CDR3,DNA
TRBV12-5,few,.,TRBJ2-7,CARGLVMGIQYF,TGTGCTAGGGGTTTGGTAATGGGGATCCAGTACTTC
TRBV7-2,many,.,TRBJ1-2,CASSLASSYGYTF,TGTGCCAGCAGTTTAGCGTCCAGTTATGGCTACACCTTC
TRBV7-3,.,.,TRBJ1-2,CASSLIGQGMRGYTF,TGTGCCAGCAGCTTAATTGGGCAGGGGATGAGGGGCTACACCTTC
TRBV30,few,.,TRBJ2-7,CAWSVTPYEQYF,TGTGCCTGGAGTGTAACCCCCTACGAGCAGTACTTC
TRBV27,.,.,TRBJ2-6,CASSLSVTALSSGANVLTF,TGTGCCAGCAGTTTATCGGTGACGGCCCTAAGCTCTGGGGCCAACGTCCTGACTTTC
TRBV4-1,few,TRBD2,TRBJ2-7,CASSQWTSGSYTRYEQYF,TGCGCCAGCAGCCAATGGACTAGCGGGAGTTATACTCGCTACGAGCAGTACTTC
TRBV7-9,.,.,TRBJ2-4,CASSSFPDIAKNIQYF,TGTGCCAGCAGCTCATTCCCGGACATAGCCAAAAACATTCAGTACTTC
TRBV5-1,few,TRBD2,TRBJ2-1,CASSLSGTSEKGEQFF,TGCGCCAGCAGCTTAAGTGGGACTAGCGAAAAAGGGGAGCAGTTCTTC
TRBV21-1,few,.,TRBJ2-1,CASSKGRTSRRPSSYNEQFF,TGTGCCAGCAGCAAAGGCAGGACTAGCCGGCGTCCGAGCTCCTACAATGAGCAGTTCTTC
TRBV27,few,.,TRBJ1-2,CASSLTRDNVGYTF,TGTGCCAGCAGTCTTACCCGGGACAATGTGGGCTACACCTTC
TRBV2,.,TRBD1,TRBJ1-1,CASSPYRGRTEAFF,TGTGCCAGCAGTCCTTACAGGGGACGCACTGAAGCTTTCTTT
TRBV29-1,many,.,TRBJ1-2,CSVGGGSDGYTF,TGCAGCGTTGGGGGGGGAAGCGATGGCTACACCTTC
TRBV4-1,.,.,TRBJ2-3,CASSSYRDGLDTQYF,TGCGCCAGCAGCTCATACAGGGATGGGCTGGATACGCAGTATTTT
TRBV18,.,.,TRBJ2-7,CASSPGGEGGYEQYF,TGTGCCAGCTCACCTGGCGGGGAAGGGGGCTACGAGCAGTACTTC
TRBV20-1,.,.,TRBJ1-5,CSARDSGVGHRQPQHF,TGCAGTGCTAGAGATTCGGGGGTTGGACATCGGCAGCCCCAGCATTTT
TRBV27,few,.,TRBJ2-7,CASSLSSSLGYEQYF,TGTGCCAGCAGTTTATCTAGCAGCCTTGGCTACGAGCAGTACTTC
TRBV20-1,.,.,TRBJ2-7,CSARDPGGKDDYEQYF,TGCAGTGCTAGAGATCCCGGAGGGAAAGACGACTACGAGCAGTACTTC
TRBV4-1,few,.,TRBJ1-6,CASSQDSTFAGSPLHF,TGCGCCAGCAGCCAAGATTCCACATTTGCAGGTTCACCCCTCCACTTT
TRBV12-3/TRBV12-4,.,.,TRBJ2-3,CASSIGLPAGRPDTQYF,TGTGCCAGCAGCATCGGACTACCAGCTGGGCGCCCAGATACGCAGTATTTT
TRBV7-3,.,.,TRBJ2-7,CASSLTAGGHEQYF,TGTGCCAGCAGCTTAACGGCAGGGGGGCACGAGCAGTACTTC
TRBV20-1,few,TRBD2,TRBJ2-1,CSARLQRGLYNEQFF,TGCAGTGCTAGACTGCAGCGGGGGTTATACAATGAGCAGTTCTTC
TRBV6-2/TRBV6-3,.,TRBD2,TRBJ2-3,CASIRRGATDMQYF,TGTGCCAGCATTCGGCGGGGGGCCACAGATATGCAGTATTTT
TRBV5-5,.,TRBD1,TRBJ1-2,CASSLGAGGMGGYTF,TGTGCCAGCAGCTTGGGAGCAGGGGGCATGGGTGGCTACACCTTC
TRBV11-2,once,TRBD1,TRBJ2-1,CANALTQGAENEQFF,TGTGCCAACGCCCTGACCCAGGGGGCAGAGAATGAGCAGTTCTTC
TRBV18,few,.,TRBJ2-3,CASSLEGGLSTDTQYF,TGTGCCAGCTCACTGGAGGGGGGCCTTAGCACAGATACGCAGTATTTT
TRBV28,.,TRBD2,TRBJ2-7,CASSGVGGEYEQYF,TGTGCCAGCAGTGGGGTCGGGGGGGAGTACGAGCAGTACTTC
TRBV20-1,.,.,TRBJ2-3,CSAPMVRDHTDTQYF,TGCAGTGCTCCAATGGTACGGGACCACACAGATACGCAGTATTTT
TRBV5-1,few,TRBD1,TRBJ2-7,CASSSTGQGALEQYF,TGCGCCAGCAGCTCGACCGGACAGGGGGCGTTAGAGCAGTACTTC
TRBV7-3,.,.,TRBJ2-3,CASSLSQLDTQYF,TGTGCCAGCAGCTTAAGCCAGCTCGATACGCAGTATTTT
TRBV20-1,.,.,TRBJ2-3,CSARDPRGATDTQYF,TGCAGTGCTAGAGATCCTAGGGGGGCTACAGATACGCAGTATTTT
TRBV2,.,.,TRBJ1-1,CASRWTVEVNTEAFF,TGTGCCAGCAGGTGGACTGTCGAGGTGAACACTGAAGCTTTCTTT
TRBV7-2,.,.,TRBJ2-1,CASSFGSGAYNEQFF,TGTGCCAGCAGCTTCGGTAGCGGTGCCTACAATGAGCAGTTCTTC
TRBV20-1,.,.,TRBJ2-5,CRVIFRETQYF,TGCAGGGTCATCTTCAGGGAGACCCAGTACTTC
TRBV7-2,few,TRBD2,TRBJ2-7,CASSLVLGTSFYEQYF,TGTGCCAGCAGCTTAGTCTTGGGGACTAGCTTTTACGAGCAGTACTTC
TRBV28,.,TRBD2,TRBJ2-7,CASSDPRGYPYEQYF,TGTGCCAGTTCTGACCCGCGGGGGTACCCCTACGAGCAGTACTTC
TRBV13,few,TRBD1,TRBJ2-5,CASSIKGGLRETQYF,TGTGCCAGCAGCATCAAAGGGGGCCTTAGAGAGACCCAGTACTTC
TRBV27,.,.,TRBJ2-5,CASSPPFEDREGETQYF,TGTGCCAGCTCACCACCGTTCGAAGACAGGGAGGGGGAGACCCAGTACTTC
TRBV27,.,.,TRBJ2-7,CASSSEPGLGYHEQYF,TGTGCCAGCAGTTCGGAGCCGGGACTGGGGTATCACGAGCAGTACTTC
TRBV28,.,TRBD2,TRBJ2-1,CASSFAGDWNEQFF,TGTGCCAGCAGTTTTGCGGGAGATTGGAATGAGCAGTTCTTC
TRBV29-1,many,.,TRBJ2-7,CSVGGRPYEQYF,TGCAGCGTCGGGGGACGCCCCTACGAGCAGTACTTC
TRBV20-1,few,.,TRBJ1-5,CSARGGGLYQPQHF,TGCAGTGCTCGGGGAGGGGGATTGTATCAGCCCCAGCATTTT
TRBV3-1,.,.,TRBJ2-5,CASVPSSSETQYF,TGTGCCAGCGTACCTAGCTCGTCGGAGACCCAGTACTTC
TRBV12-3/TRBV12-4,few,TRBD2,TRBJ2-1,CASSGGTSGGFPPSFF,TGTGCCAGCAGTGGCGGGACTAGCGGGGGTTTCCCTCCCTCGTTCTTC
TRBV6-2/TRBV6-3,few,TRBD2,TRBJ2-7,CASNSGGNTYEQYF,TGTGCCAGCAATAGCGGGGGGAACACCTACGAGCAGTACTTC
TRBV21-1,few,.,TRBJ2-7,CASSRVGTIFYWTYEQYF,TGTGCCAGCAGCAGAGTTGGGACAATTTTTTACTGGACTTACGAGCAGTACTTC
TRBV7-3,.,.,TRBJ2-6,CACSPGGSSGANVLTF,TGTGCCTGCAGCCCCGGAGGGAGCTCTGGGGCCAACGTCCTGACTTTC
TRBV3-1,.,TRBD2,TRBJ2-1,CASSQVLLASYNEQFF,TGTGCCAGCAGCCAAGTACTACTAGCGTCCTACAATGAGCAGTTCTTC
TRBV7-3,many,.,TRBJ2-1,CASSLTTRGGFNEQFF,TGTGCCAGCAGCTTAACTACCAGGGGAGGCTTCAATGAGCAGTTCTTC
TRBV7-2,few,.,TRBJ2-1,CAIADSYNEQFF,TGTGCCATTGCGGATTCTTACAATGAGCAGTTCTTC
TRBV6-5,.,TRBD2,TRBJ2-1,CASSSRRGTKYNEQFF,TGTGCCAGCAGTTCGCGTCGAGGGACTAAATACAATGAGCAGTTCTTC
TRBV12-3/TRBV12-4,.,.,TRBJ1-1,CASSPLGGINTEAFF,TGTGCCAGCAGCCCACTAGGAGGGATAAACACTGAAGCTTTCTTT
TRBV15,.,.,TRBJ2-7,CATSRGPSRDEQYF,TGTGCCACCAGCAGAGGACCGAGCAGGGACGAGCAGTACTTC
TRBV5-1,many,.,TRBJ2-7,CASSLGGGQSYEQYF,TGTGCCAGCAGCTTAGGGGGAGGACAGTCCTACGAGCAGTACTTC
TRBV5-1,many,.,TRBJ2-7,CASMGRSYEQYF,TGCGCCAGCATGGGAAGGTCCTACGAGCAGTACTTC
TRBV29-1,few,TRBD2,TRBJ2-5,CSVSLAGGLETQYF,TGCAGCGTCTCCCTAGCGGGGGGTCTGGAGACCCAGTACTTC